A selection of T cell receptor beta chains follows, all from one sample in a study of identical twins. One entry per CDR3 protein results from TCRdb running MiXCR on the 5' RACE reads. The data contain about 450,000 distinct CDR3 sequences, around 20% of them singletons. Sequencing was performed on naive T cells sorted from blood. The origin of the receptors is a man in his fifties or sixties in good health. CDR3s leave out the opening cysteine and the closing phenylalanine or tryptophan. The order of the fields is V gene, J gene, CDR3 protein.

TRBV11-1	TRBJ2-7	ASSRQGRVYEQY
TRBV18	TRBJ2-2	ASSPRLAGGGDGELF
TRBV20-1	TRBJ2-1	SARRDRDEQF
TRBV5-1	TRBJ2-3	ASSLAGDTQY
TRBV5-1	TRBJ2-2	ASRMRDGNTGELF
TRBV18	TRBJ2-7	ASSPSARNEQY
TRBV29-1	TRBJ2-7	SVAGPPTGSYEQY
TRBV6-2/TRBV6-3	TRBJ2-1	ASSYTHYNEQF
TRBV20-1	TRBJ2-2	SARDPGLAGGNTGELF
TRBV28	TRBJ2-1	ASSHMGEAYNEQF
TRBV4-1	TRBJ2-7	ASSHRLAGSSYEQY
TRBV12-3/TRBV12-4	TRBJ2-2	ASSHRAGELF
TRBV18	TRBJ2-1	ASSAGTSGELNEQF